This passage covers 8 T cell receptor beta chains from one sample sequenced in a study of blood T cells in healthy people across ages. The use of a sample-barcoded 5' primer and a J-beta primer mix characterized a second PCR of about 7 to 12 cycles. Using its own MiXCR run on the 5' RACE reads, TCRdb lists one record per CDR3 protein. The table lists 700,000 to 950,000 distinct CDR3 sequences, roughly 41% of them singletons. Sequenced: blood. These receptors came from an older woman in good health.

V gene TRBV3-1 combines with J gene TRBJ2-1; 8 nucleotides match TRBD2. The CDR3 totals 17 residues. Per germline, CDR1 LGHDT and CDR2 YNNKEL (reference sequence). V lost 5 bases and J lost 4; bases outside the gene matches: 13. The CDR3 nucleotides are TGTGCCAGCAGCTCCCTCTGGGGTAGCGGGAATTACAATGAGCAGTTCTTC. Residues: CASSSLWGSGNYNEQFF.

V and J are TRBV11-2 and TRBJ2-1; TRBD2 matches at 9 bases. This CDR3 has 14 residues. The germline gives CDR1 SGHAT, CDR2 FQNNGV. The V segment lost 8 bases and the J segment 6 bases; nucleotides outside the gene matches: 8. The CDR3 nucleotides are TGTGCCAGCGGTATCGGGACTAGCACCAATGAGCAGTTCTTC. It yields the protein CASGIGTSTNEQFF.

This clonotype has at least ten counts. This chain joins TRBV6-5 and TRBJ2-1; a possible D gene is TRBD1 (7 bases). Germline values: CDR1 MNHEY, CDR2 SVGAGI. The CDR3 spans 15 residues. Trimming removed 2 bases from V and 4 bases from J, with 12 bases in between. The DNA of the CDR3 is TGTGCCAGCAGTTACCGGAGGGGGCCTTACAATGAGCAGTTCTTC. Protein sequence: CASSYRRGPYNEQFF.

This clonotype was detected many times. The chain recombines TRBV7-9 with TRBJ1-2, with D uncertain. Deletions cut 6 bases from V and 4 bases from J, with 6 bases between. The CDR3 sequence is 11 residues long. The germline V gene has CDR1 SEHNR and CDR2 FQNEAQ (reference sequence). The CDR3 nucleotides read TGTGCCAGCAGTACCTTCTATGGCTACACCTTC. Protein: CASSTFYGYTF.

This clonotype was counted a few times. The chain couples TRBV12-3 or TRBV12-4 to TRBJ2-7; D unclear. The CDR3 has 14 amino acids. V lost 2 bases to trimming and J lost 0 bases, with 8 bases between them. The CDR3 spells CASSLIESSYEQYF. In DNA, the CDR3 is TGTGCCAGCAGTTTAATCGAGAGCTCCTACGAGCAGTACTTC.

The V and J genes are TRBV14 and TRBJ2-7; 12 nucleotides match TRBD2. V gave up 2 bases and J gave up 3 bases; unmatched junction bases: 2. The germline V gene has CDR1 SGHDN and CDR2 FVKESK. The CDR3 loop spans 15 amino acids. CDR3 DNA: TGTGCCAGCAGCCAAACTAGCGGGAGGAGCTACGAGCAGTACTTC. It is translated as CASSQTSGRSYEQYF.

This clonotype has a handful of counts. This chain connects TRBV7-2 to TRBJ2-3; 12 bases fit TRBD2. The germline V gene encodes CDR1 SGHTA and CDR2 FQGNSA. The junction had 6 bases not matched to a gene; V was cut back by 0 bases and J by 5 bases. This CDR3 comprises 17 residues. The CDR3: CASSLAGRTSGKDTQYF. The CDR3 DNA is TGTGCCAGCAGCTTAGCGGGTCGGACTAGCGGGAAAGATACGCAGTATTTT.

In this sample, this clonotype turned up once. V usage is TRBV7-2 and J usage is TRBJ2-7; 10 nucleotides align to TRBD2. Germline loops: CDR1 SGHTA, CDR2 FQGNSA. V lost 9 bases and J lost 2; bases outside the gene matches: 10. The CDR3 spans 15 residues. The CDR3 spells CASVPGLAETYEQYF. DNA of the CDR3: TGTGCCAGTGTACCCGGACTAGCGGAGACCTACGAGCAGTACTTC.